This T cell receptor (beta chain) is drawn from a study of post-analysis software for immune sequencing data. In its sample, this clonotype was seen many times. Each TCR beta cDNA library carried unique molecular identifiers. TCRdb processed the PCR reads anew with MiXCR; each CDR3 protein has one entry. The sample has some 240,000 distinct CDR3 sequences; 35% to 40% are singletons. This clonotype was obtained from a girl between 5 and 17 years old with multiple sclerosis. The sequenced sample consisted of blood.

The CDR3 region has the DNA TGTGCCAGCAGTGAAACAGGGGCTAGCTCCTACGAGCAGTACTTC. Its protein product is CASSETGASSYEQYF. This chain connects TRBV6-1 to TRBJ2-7; TRBD1 aligns across 7 bases. V was clipped by 2 bases and J by 0 bases; unmatched bases: 4. Per germline, CDR1 MNHNS and CDR2 SASEGT. This CDR3 has 15 residues.